The T cell receptor beta chain described here comes from a study of spatial heterogeneity in lung cancer. As for the study in general: Fewer alpha-chain than beta-chain sequences were consistently detected.

TCRdb fed the 5' RACE reads into MiXCR, producing one record per CDR3 protein. The profile covers tens of thousands of distinct CDR3 sequences, with around 5.5% appearing a single time and more than 20% taken by the ten largest. Germline V gene data show CDR1 as SGHTA and CDR2 as FQGNSA. This CDR3 has 18 residues. After removal of 1 base from V and 5 bases from J, the junction contained 13 bases not matched to a gene. The time point was: sample taken at primary tumor resection. The input material, whole RNA from tumor, nontumor lung or frozen PBMC, was sequenced unsorted. The rearrangement links TRBV7-2 to TRBJ2-5, with 10 positions matching TRBD2. The clonotype was recovered from a female donor with early-stage non-small cell lung cancer. Source: PBMCs, taken at surgery. The chain's CDR3 is CASSLDSSGGARVETQYF. CDR3 DNA: TGTGCCAGCAGCTTAGATTCGAGCGGGGGGGCGAGGGTCGAGACCCAGTACTTC.